Sequencing of this T cell receptor (beta chain) was carried out in a study of blood T cell repertoires in COVID-19. V was clipped by 5 bases and J by 9 bases, with 14 bases between them. The CDR3 is made up of 14 amino acids. Per the germline V gene, CDR1 is MDHEN and CDR2 is SYDVKM. Generated by immunoSEQ multiplex PCR, the TCRdb table keeps only in-frame clones and is missing some. The sample shows approximately 200,000 clones, 75% to 90% of them seen only once. V gene TRBV28 combines with J gene TRBJ1-6, with TRBD1 as a possible D gene (5 bases). The receptor was derived from a woman aged 18 to 35 in a cohort exposed to, infected with or recovered from COVID-19 (not recorded which). Input material: PBMCs or T cells enriched from blood (not recorded which). The CDR3 DNA sequence: TGTGCCAGCAGTCCGTGGGGCAGTTTTTCACCCCTCCACTTT. It translates to CASSPWGSFSPLHF.